The rows below give T cell receptor beta chains drawn from one sample of a study of T cell repertoires in urothelial bladder cancer. Generated by immunoSEQ multiplex PCR, the TCRdb table keeps only in-frame clones and is missing some. The sample has fewer than 15,000 clones, 55% to 80% seen once. The specimen sequenced was tumor-infiltrating cells from bladder cancer. Source of these receptors: a human donor with urothelial carcinoma. Both conserved end residues are part of each CDR3. The D gene is left open where the match is weak. The listing skips clone size in some rows; elsewhere it reads once, few, many or a size class.

clone_size j_call d_call v_call cdr3_aa cdr3_nt
NA TRBJ1-3 NA TRBV25-1 CASSEIGSVSGNTIYF TGTGCCAGCAGTGAAATTGGTTCCGTGTCTGGAAACACCATATATTTT
NA TRBJ1-3 NA TRBV5-4 CASSLGRPGNTIYF TGTGCCAGCAGCTTGGGGAGACCTGGAAACACCATATATTTT
NA TRBJ2-2 NA TRBV30 CAWSVAGLSTGELFF TGTGCCTGGAGTGTCGCGGGATTGAGCACCGGGGAGCTGTTTTTT
NA TRBJ1-2 NA TRBV5-1 CASSFEDYGYTF TGCGCCAGCAGCTTTGAGGACTATGGCTACACCTTC
few TRBJ2-3 TRBD1 TRBV7-9 CASRVGTGSTDTQYF TGTGCCAGCAGGGTGGGGACAGGGTCCACAGATACGCAGTATTTT
few TRBJ2-3 NA TRBV7-3 CASSSFGRTDTQYF TGTGCCAGCAGCTCGTTCGGCCGCACAGATACGCAGTATTTT
NA TRBJ2-5 NA TRBV7-8 CASSLPTATLQETQYF TGTGCCAGCAGCTTGCCGACCGCCACCCTACAAGAGACCCAGTACTTC
NA TRBJ2-5 TRBD2 TRBV2 CASSQTSKQETQYF TGTGCCAGCAGCCAGACTAGCAAACAAGAGACCCAGTACTTC
NA TRBJ2-1 TRBD2 TRBV6-6 CASRRTSGGGEQFF TGTGCCAGCAGGCGGACTAGCGGGGGAGGTGAGCAGTTCTTC
few TRBJ1-2 NA TRBV19 CASRPDSNYGYTF TGTGCCAGTAGACCGGACAGTAACTATGGCTACACCTTC
NA TRBJ2-2 NA TRBV11-3 CASSKLGSANTGELFF TGTGCCAGCAGTAAACTGGGGAGCGCGAACACCGGGGAGCTGTTTTTT
once TRBJ2-2 NA TRBV5-8 CASSQWGGNSNTGELFF TGTGCCAGCAGCCAGTGGGGAGGAAACTCGAACACCGGGGAGCTGTTTTTT
NA TRBJ2-3 NA TRBV6-5 CASSFGTVKDTQYF TGTGCCAGCAGTTTCGGGACCGTTAAAGATACGCAGTATTTT
NA TRBJ1-1 NA TRBV6-5 CASIGDMNTEAFF TGTGCCAGCATTGGGGACATGAACACTGAAGCTTTCTTT
few TRBJ2-5 NA TRBV30 CAWGRTGETQYF TGTGCCTGGGGGAGGACAGGAGAGACCCAGTACTTC
NA TRBJ2-5 TRBD1 TRBV4-3 CASSQDRGVGETQYF TGCGCCAGCAGCCAGGACAGGGGGGTTGGAGAGACCCAGTACTTC
NA TRBJ2-5 TRBD2 TRBV11-1 CASSSNRDYEETQYF TGTGCCAGCAGCTCGAACCGGGACTATGAAGAGACCCAGTACTTC
few TRBJ1-5 NA TRBV7-2 CASSADHSNQPQHF TGTGCCAGCAGCGCGGACCATAGCAATCAGCCCCAGCATTTT
once TRBJ2-4 NA TRBV11-1 CASSSPERSGAKNIQYF TGTGCCAGCAGTTCCCCCGAGCGGAGCGGAGCCAAAAACATTCAGTACTTC
NA TRBJ2-4 NA TRBV5-1 CASKVRAHF TGCGCCAGCAAGGTCAGGGCACACTTC
NA TRBJ2-3 NA TRBV21-1 CASSRNGGLAVCTDTQYF TGTGCCAGCAGCAGAAATGGGGGACTAGCGGTGTGCACAGATACGCAGTATTTT
few TRBJ2-5 NA TRBV6-1 CASSELRTPQETQYF TGTGCCAGCAGTGAACTGAGGACACCCCAAGAGACCCAGTACTTC
NA TRBJ1-6 NA TRBV14 CASSQDYNSPLHF TGTGCCAGCAGCCAAGACTATAATTCACCCCTCCACTTT
NA TRBJ1-2 NA TRBV30 CAWSPDRNYGYTF TGTGCCTGGAGTCCCGACAGGAACTATGGCTACACCTTC
NA TRBJ2-3 TRBD2 TRBV9 CASSVAGGHGTDTQYF TGTGCCAGCAGCGTAGCGGGGGGTCATGGTACAGATACGCAGTATTTT
once TRBJ1-2 NA TRBV6-6 CASSPNRSGGYTF TGTGCCAGCAGTCCCAATCGATCAGGGGGCTACACCTTC
once TRBJ2-1 NA TRBV7-9 CASSLASFRVSSYNEQFF TGTGCCAGCAGCTTAGCGAGCTTTCGAGTGAGCTCCTACAATGAGCAGTTCTTC
NA TRBJ1-2 NA TRBV19 CASSTGDTPLLGYTF TGTGCCAGTAGTACCGGGGACACCCCGTTATTGGGCTACACCTTC
NA TRBJ2-3 NA TRBV9 CASSVVVDADTQYF TGTGCCAGCAGCGTAGTAGTGGATGCAGATACGCAGTATTTT
NA TRBJ1-3 NA TRBV9 CASSPARGASGNTIYF TGTGCCAGCAGCCCGGCACGGGGGGCCTCTGGAAACACCATATATTTT
NA TRBJ1-4 NA TRBV5-6 CASGRRNEKLFF TGTGCCAGCGGACGGCGTAATGAAAAACTGTTTTTT
NA TRBJ2-5 TRBD2 TRBV5-4 CASSPRTSGGLHQETQYF TGTGCCAGCAGCCCTCGGACTAGCGGGGGGCTTCACCAAGAGACCCAGTACTTC
NA TRBJ1-1 NA TRBV18 CASSPRVVGGGTEAFF TGTGCCAGCTCACCAAGGGTCGTGGGGGGCGGCACTGAAGCTTTCTTT
NA TRBJ2-3 TRBD1 TRBV23-1 CASSQYKGQGAGTDTQYF TGCGCCAGCAGTCAATATAAGGGACAGGGGGCAGGCACAGATACGCAGTATTTT
NA TRBJ2-1 NA TRBV18 CASSRSGVTYNEQFF TGTGCCAGCTCCCGGTCGGGCGTCACTTACAATGAGCAGTTCTTC
NA TRBJ1-1 NA TRBV7-8 CASSRRPNTEAFF TGTGCCAGCAGCCGTCGGCCGAACACTGAAGCTTTCTTT
NA TRBJ2-5 NA TRBV11-2 CASSLRGSPWETQYF TGTGCCAGCAGCTTACGAGGGTCCCCCTGGGAGACCCAGTACTTC
NA TRBJ2-3 TRBD1 TRBV30 CASDRGRGDTQYF TGTGCCTCAGACAGGGGGCGCGGAGATACGCAGTATTTT
NA TRBJ1-6 NA TRBV30 CAWSVQGKSPLHF TGTGCCTGGAGTGTACAGGGAAAGTCACCCCTCCACTTT
once TRBJ1-1 NA TRBV4-3 CASSRAGSIEAFF TGCGCCAGCAGCCGAGCAGGGTCTATTGAAGCTTTCTTT
NA TRBJ2-5 NA TRBV4-2 CASSQEGTQYF TGTGCCAGCAGCCAAGAGGGGACCCAGTACTTC
NA TRBJ2-2 TRBD2 TRBV30 CAWISRGAGGNTGELFF TGTGCCTGGATTTCTAGGGGAGCGGGGGGCAACACCGGGGAGCTGTTTTTT
NA TRBJ2-5 TRBD1 TRBV30 CAWERTGETQYF TGTGCCTGGGAGCGGACAGGAGAGACCCAGTACTTC
NA TRBJ2-5 TRBD1 TRBV6-1 CASRDRGEETQYF TGTGCCAGCAGGGACAGGGGGGAAGAGACCCAGTACTTC
NA TRBJ2-1 NA TRBV18 CASSPGIGSYNEQFF TGTGCCAGCTCACCGGGGATAGGCTCCTACAATGAGCAGTTCTTC
once TRBJ2-1 NA TRBV25-1 CASSEWNNEQFF TGTGCCAGCAGTGAATGGAACAATGAGCAGTTCTTC
NA TRBJ1-1 NA TRBV6-5 CASSRTAEAFF TGTGCCAGCAGTAGGACTGCTGAAGCTTTCTTT
NA TRBJ2-1 NA TRBV9 CASSGGGSYNEQFF TGTGCCAGCAGCGGGGGCGGCTCCTACAATGAGCAGTTCTTC
NA TRBJ1-2 NA TRBV25-1 CASSIGGGYGYTF TGTGCCAGCAGTATAGGAGGGGGCTATGGCTACACCTTC
NA TRBJ1-1 NA TRBV19 CASSIGDAPRSEAFF TGTGCCAGTAGTATAGGTGACGCACCACGTTCTGAAGCTTTCTTT
NA TRBJ1-6 NA TRBV30 CAWSVDQISSPLHF TGTGCCTGGAGTGTAGACCAGATAAGTTCACCCCTCCACTTT
NA TRBJ1-2 TRBD1 TRBV4-3 CASSLGTALNYGYTF TGCGCCAGCAGCCTGGGGACAGCCCTAAACTATGGCTACACCTTC
NA TRBJ1-1 NA TRBV14 CASSFKQGTEAFF TGTGCCAGCAGCTTTAAACAGGGAACTGAAGCTTTCTTT
NA TRBJ1-2 NA TRBV5-1 CASSLDKNYGYTF TGCGCCAGCAGCTTGGACAAGAACTATGGCTACACCTTC
NA TRBJ2-3 NA TRBV11-2 CASSLVGGRGDTQYF TGTGCCAGCAGCTTGGTCGGGGGGCGGGGAGATACGCAGTATTTT
NA TRBJ2-7 NA TRBV14 CASSPHGFWQGRYEQYF TGTGCCAGCAGCCCCCACGGTTTTTGGCAGGGACGCTACGAGCAGTACTTC
NA TRBJ1-2 NA TRBV4-2 CASSQTGEVIYGYTF TGTGCCAGCAGCCAAACGGGGGAAGTGATCTATGGCTACACCTTC
NA TRBJ2-1 NA TRBV5-1 CASSFNPYNEQFF TGCGCCAGCAGCTTTAACCCATACAATGAGCAGTTCTTC